This T cell receptor beta chain originates from a study of blood T cells in healthy people across ages. For the second PCR, which ran for about 7 to 11 cycles, a sample-barcoded 5' primer and a J-beta primer mix were used. TCRdb reprocessed the 5' RACE reads with MiXCR, giving one entry per CDR3 protein. This sample has about a million distinct CDR3 sequences, with just over 50% found just once. Germline CDR1 is DFQATT and CDR2 is SNEGSKA (reference sequence). Trimming shortened V by 8 bases and J by 0 bases, and 11 bases separated the two germline ends. This CDR3 spans 12 amino acids. This clonotype showed up just a few times.

The TCR sequence derives from a woman aged 60-75 years in good health. The specimen was blood. The gene calls are TRBV20-1 and TRBJ2-7; no definite D call. The CDR3 DNA reads TGCAGTTGGGGTAGGAACTCCTACGAGCAGTACTTC. Protein: CSWGRNSYEQYF.